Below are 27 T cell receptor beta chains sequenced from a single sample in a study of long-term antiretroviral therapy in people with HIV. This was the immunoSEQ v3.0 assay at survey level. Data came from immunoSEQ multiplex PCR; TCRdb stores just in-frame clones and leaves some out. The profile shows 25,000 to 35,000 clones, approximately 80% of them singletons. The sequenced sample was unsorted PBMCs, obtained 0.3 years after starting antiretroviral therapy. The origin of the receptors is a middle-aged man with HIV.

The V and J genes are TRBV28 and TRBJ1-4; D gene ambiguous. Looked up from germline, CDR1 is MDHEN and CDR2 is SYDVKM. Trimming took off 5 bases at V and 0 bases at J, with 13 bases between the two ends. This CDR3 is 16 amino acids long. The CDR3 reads CASSPYRAATNEKLFF. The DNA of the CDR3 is TGTGCCAGCAGTCCGTACCGAGCTGCAACTAATGAAAAACTGTTTTTT.

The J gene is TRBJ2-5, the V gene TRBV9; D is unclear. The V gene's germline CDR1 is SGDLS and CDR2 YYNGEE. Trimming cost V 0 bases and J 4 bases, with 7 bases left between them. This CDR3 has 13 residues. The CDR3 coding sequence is TGTGCCAGCAGCGTAGGATTAGTAGAGACCCAGTACTTC. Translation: CASSVGLVETQYF.

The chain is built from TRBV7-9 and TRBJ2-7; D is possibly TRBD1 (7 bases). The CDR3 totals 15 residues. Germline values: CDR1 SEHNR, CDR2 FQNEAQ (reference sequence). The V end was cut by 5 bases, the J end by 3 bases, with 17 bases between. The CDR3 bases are TGTGCCAGCAGCCCTCAGGACAGGAGGGGCTACGAGCAGTACTTC. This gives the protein CASSPQDRRGYEQYF.

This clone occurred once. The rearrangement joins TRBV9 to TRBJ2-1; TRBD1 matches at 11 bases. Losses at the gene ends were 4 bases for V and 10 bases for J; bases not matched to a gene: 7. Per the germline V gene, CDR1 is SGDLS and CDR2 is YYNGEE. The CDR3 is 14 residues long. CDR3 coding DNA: TGTGCCAGCAGCCCCCGGGACAGGGGGGGCGAGCAGTTCTTC. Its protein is CASSPRDRGGEQFF.

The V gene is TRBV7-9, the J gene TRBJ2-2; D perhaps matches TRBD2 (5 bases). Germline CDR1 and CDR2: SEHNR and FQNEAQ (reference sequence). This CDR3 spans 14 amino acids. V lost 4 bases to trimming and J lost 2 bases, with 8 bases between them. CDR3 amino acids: CASSSGLNTGELFF. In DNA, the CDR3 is TGTGCCAGCAGCTCCGGACTCAACACCGGGGAGCTGTTTTTT.

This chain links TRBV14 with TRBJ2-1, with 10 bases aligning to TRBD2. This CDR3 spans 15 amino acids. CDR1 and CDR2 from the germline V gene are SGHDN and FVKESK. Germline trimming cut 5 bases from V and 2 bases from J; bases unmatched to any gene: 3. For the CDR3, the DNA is TGTGCCAGCAGCTGGACTAGCGGAACCTACAATGAGCAGTTCTTC. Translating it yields CASSWTSGTYNEQFF.

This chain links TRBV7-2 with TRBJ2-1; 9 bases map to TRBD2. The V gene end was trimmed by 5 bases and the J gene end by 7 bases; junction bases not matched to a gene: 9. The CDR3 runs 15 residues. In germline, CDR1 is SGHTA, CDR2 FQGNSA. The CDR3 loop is CASSGTGTSPNEQFF. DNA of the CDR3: TGTGCCAGCAGCGGGACCGGGACTAGCCCGAATGAGCAGTTCTTC. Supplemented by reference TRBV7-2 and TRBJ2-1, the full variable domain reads GAGVSQSPSNKVTEKGKDVELRCDPISGHTALYWYRQSLGQGLEFLIYFQGNSAPDKSGLPSDRFSAERTGGSVSTLTIQRTQQEDSAVYLCASSGTGTSPNEQFFGPGTRLTVL.

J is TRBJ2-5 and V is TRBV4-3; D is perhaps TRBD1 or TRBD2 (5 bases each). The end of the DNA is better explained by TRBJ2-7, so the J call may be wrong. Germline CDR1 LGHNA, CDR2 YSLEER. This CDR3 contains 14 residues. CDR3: CASSQTWDAYEQYF. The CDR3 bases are TGCGCCAGCAGCCAAACCTGGGACGCCTACGAGCAGTACTTC.

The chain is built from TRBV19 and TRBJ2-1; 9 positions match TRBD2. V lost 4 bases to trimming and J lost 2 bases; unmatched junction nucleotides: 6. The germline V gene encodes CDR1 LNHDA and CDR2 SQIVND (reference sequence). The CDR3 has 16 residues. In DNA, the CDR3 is TGTGCCAGTAGTAGGGCGGGAGGGCCGACCTACAATGAGCAGTTCTTC. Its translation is CASSRAGGPTYNEQFF.

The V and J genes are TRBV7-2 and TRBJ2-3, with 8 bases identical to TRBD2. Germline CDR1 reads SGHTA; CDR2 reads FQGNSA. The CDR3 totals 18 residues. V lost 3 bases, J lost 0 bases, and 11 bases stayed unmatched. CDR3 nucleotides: TGTGCCAGCAGCTTCACCGCGAGCGGGGGAAGCAGCACAGATACGCAGTATTTT. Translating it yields CASSFTASGGSSTDTQYF. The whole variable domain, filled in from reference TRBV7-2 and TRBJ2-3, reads GAGVSQSPSNKVTEKGKDVELRCDPISGHTALYWYRQSLGQGLEFLIYFQGNSAPDKSGLPSDRFSAERTGGSVSTLTIQRTQQEDSAVYLCASSFTASGGSSTDTQYFGPGTRLTVL.

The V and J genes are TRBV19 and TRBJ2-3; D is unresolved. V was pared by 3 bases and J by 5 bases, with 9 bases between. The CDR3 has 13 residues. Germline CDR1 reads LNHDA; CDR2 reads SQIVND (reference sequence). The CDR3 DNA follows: TGTGCCAGTAGTATCACTGGTGAAGATACGCAGTATTTT. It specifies CASSITGEDTQYF. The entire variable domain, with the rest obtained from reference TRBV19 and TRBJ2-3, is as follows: DGGITQSPKYLFRKEGQNVTLSCEQNLNHDAMYWYRQDPGQGLRLIYYSQIVNDFQKGDIAEGYSVSREKKESFPLTVTSAQKNPTAFYLCASSITGEDTQYFGPGTRLTVL.

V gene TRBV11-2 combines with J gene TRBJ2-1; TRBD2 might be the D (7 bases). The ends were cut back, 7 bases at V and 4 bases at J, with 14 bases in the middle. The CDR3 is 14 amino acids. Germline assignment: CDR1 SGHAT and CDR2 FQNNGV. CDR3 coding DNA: TGTGCCAGCAACTACAAGGGGGGGTACAATGAGCAGTTCTTC. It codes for CASNYKGGYNEQFF.

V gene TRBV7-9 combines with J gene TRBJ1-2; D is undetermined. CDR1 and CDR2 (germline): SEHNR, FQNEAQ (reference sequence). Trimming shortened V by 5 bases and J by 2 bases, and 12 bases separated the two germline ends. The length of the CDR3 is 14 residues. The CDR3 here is CASSRVFPNYGYTF. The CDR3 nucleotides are TGTGCCAGCAGCCGAGTTTTCCCAAACTATGGCTACACCTTC.

The chain's CDR3 is CASSLTSTGETQYF. For the CDR3, the DNA is TGCGCCAGCAGCCTGACATCGACAGGGGAGACCCAGTACTTC. The V and J genes are TRBV5-1 and TRBJ2-5; 7 nucleotides match TRBD1. The CDR3 consists of 14 residues. Per the germline V gene, CDR1 is SGHRS and CDR2 is YFSETQ. The junction had 8 bases not matched to a gene; V was cut back by 4 bases and J by 5 bases.

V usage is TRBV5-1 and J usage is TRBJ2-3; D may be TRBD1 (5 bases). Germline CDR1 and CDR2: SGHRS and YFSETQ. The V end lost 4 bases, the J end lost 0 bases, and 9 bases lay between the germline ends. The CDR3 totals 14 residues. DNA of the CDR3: TGCGCCAGCAGCCGGCCAGGGAGCACAGATACGCAGTATTTT. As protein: CASSRPGSTDTQYF.

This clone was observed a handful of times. The CDR3 coding sequence is TGTGCCACCGGGGCCCTAGGCAACATTCAGTACTTC. Translated, it gives CATGALGNIQYF. The J gene is TRBJ2-4, the V gene TRBV27; D tentatively fits TRBD1 or TRBD2 (5 bases each). Germline CDR1 and CDR2: MNHEY and SMNVEV (reference sequence). CDR3 length: 12 residues. The V and J ends lost 10 bases and 7 bases respectively, with 14 bases between them.

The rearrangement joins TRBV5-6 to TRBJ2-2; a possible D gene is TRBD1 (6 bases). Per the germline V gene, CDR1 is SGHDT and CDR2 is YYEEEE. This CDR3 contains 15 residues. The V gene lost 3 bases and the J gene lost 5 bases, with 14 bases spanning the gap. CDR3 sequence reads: CASSWDIRGTGELFF. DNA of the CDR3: TGTGCCAGCAGCTGGGACATCCGGGGTACCGGGGAGCTGTTTTTT.

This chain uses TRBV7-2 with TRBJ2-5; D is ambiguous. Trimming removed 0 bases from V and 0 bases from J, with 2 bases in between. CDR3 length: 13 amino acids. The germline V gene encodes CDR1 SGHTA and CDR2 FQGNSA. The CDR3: CASSLAYQETQYF. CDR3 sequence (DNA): TGTGCCAGCAGCTTAGCGTACCAAGAGACCCAGTACTTC.

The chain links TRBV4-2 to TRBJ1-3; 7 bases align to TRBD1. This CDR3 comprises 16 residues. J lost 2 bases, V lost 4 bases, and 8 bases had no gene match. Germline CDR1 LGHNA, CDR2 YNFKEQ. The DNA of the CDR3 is TGTGCCAGCAGCCCCTACACCGGGACAGCTGGAAACACCATATATTTT. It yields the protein CASSPYTGTAGNTIYF.

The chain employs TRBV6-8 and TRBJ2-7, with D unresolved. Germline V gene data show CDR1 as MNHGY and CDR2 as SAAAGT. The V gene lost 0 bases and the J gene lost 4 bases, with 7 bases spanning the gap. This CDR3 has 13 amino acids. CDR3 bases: TGTGCCAGCAGTTACTCCAGACTGTACGAGCAGTACTTC. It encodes CASSYSRLYEQYF.

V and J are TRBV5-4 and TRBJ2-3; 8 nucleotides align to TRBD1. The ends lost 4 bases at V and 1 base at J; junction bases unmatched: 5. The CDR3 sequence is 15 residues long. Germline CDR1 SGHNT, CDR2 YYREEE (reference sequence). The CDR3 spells CASSPGGFGTDTQYF. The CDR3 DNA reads TGTGCCAGCAGCCCAGGGGGCTTCGGCACAGATACGCAGTATTTT.

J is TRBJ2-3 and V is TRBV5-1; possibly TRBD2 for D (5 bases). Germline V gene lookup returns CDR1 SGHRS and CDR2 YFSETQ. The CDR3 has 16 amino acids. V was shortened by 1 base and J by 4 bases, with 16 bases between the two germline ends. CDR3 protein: CASSLSMGASSDTQYF. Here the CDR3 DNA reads TGCGCCAGCAGCTTGTCGATGGGAGCCAGCTCAGATACGCAGTATTTT. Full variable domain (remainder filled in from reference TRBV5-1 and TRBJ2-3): KAGVTQTPRYLIKTRGQQVTLSCSPISGHRSVSWYQQTPGQGLQFLFEYFSETQRNKGNFPGRFSGRQFSNSRSEMNVSTLELGDSALYLCASSLSMGASSDTQYFGPGTRLTVL.

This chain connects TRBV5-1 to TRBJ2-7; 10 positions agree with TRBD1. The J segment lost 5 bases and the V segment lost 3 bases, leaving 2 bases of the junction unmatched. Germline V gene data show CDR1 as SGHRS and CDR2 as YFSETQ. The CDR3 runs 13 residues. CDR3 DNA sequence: TGCGCCAGCAGCTCCGGGACAGGGGACGAGCAGTACTTC. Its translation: CASSSGTGDEQYF.

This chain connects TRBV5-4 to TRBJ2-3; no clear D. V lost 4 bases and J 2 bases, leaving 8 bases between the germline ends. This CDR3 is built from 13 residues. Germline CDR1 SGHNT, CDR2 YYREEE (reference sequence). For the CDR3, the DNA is TGTGCCAGCAGCAGGACCCCCACAGATACGCAGTATTTT. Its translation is CASSRTPTDTQYF.

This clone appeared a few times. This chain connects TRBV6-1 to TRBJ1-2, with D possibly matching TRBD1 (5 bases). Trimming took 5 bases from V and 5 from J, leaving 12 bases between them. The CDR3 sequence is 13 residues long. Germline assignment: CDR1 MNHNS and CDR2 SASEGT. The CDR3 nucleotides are TGTGCCAGCAGTCCTAGGGACCTTTATGGCTACACCTTC. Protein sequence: CASSPRDLYGYTF.

CDR3 sequence reads: CASSRDRGLTGELFF. CDR3 bases: TGTGCCAGCAGTCGGGACAGGGGCTTGACCGGGGAGCTGTTTTTT. The J gene is TRBJ2-2, the V gene TRBV5-6; 10 bases map to TRBD1. With V trimmed by 5 bases and J by 5 bases, 6 bases remained unmatched. This CDR3 spans 15 amino acids. Germline V gene lookup returns CDR1 SGHDT and CDR2 YYEEEE.

CDR3 sequence reads: CASSLKRGQGNTEAFF. The CDR3 nucleotides read TGCGCCAGCAGCTTGAAAAGGGGACAGGGAAACACTGAAGCTTTCTTT. The chain uses TRBV5-1 and TRBJ1-1, with 9 nucleotides matching TRBD1. The V and J ends lost 1 base and 2 bases, in that order; junction bases with no gene match: 6. This CDR3 region has 16 residues. The germline V gene encodes CDR1 SGHRS and CDR2 YFSETQ.